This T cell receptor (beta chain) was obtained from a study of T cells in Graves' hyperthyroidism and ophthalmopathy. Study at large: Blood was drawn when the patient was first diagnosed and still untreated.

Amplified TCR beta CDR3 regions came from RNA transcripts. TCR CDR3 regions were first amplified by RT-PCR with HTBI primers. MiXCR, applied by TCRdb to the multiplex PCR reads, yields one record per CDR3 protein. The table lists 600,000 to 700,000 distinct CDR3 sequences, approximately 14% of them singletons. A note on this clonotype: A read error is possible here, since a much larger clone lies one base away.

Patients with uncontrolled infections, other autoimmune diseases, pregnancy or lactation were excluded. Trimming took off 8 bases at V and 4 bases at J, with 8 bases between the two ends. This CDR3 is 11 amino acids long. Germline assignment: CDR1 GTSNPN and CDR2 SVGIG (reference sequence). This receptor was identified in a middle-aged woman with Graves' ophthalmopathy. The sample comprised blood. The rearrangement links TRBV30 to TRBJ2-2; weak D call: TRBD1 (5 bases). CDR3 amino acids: CAGRVTGELFF. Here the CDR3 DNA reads TGTGCCGGCAGGGTCACCGGGGAGCTGTTTTTT.